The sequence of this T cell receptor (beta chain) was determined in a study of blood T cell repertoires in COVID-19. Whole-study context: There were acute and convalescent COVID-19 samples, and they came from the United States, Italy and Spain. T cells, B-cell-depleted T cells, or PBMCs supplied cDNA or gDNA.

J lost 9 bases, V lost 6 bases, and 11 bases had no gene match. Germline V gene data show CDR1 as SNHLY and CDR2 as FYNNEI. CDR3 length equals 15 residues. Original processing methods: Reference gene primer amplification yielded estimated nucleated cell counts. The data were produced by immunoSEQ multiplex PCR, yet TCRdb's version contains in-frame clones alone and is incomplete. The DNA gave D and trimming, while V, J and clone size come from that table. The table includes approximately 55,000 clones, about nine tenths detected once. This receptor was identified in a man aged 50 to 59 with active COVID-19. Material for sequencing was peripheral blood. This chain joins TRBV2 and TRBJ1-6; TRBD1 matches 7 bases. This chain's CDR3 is CASRLQGTFGSPLHF. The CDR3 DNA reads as TGTGCCAGCAGGCTACAGGGGACATTCGGTTCACCCCTCCACTTT.